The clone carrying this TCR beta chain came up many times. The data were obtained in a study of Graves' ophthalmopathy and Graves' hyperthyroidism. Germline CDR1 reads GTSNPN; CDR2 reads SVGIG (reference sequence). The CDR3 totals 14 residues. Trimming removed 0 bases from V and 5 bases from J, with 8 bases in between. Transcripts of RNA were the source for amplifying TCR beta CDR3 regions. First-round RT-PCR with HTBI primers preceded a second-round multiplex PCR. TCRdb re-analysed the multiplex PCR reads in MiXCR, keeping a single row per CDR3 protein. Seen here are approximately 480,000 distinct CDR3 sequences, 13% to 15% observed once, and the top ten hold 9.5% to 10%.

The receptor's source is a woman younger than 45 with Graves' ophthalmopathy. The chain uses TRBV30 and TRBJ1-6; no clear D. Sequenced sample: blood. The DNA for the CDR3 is TGTGCCTGGAGTGTAGCACCGGATAATTCACCCCTCCACTTT. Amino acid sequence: CAWSVAPDNSPLHF.